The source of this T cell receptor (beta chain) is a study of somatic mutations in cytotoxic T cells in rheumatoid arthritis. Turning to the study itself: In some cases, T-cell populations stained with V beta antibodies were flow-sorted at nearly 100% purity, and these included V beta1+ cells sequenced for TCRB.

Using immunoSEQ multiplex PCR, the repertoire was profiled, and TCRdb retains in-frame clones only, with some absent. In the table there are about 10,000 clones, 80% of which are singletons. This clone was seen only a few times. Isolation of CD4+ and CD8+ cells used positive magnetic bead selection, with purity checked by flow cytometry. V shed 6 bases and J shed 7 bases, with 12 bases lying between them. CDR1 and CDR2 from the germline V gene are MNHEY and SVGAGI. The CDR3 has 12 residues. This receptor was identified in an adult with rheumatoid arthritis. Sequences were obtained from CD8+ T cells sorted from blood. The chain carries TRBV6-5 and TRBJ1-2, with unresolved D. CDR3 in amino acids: CASSSSPFGYTF. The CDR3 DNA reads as TGTGCCAGCAGCTCTTCCCCGTTTGGCTACACCTTC.